The 29 T cell receptor beta chains in this list originate from one sample, sequenced in a study of blood T cell repertoires in COVID-19. TCRdb keeps only in-frame clones here, not all; method: immunoSEQ multiplex PCR. This table holds some 130,000 clones, roughly 90% found once. Sample: peripheral blood. These receptor sequences come from a man aged 45-60 years with active COVID-19.

V is TRBV6-5 and J is TRBJ2-7, with TRBD2 matching 8 bases. This CDR3 spans 15 amino acids. CDR1 and CDR2 (germline): MNHEY, SVGAGI. V shed 4 bases and J 3 bases; nucleotides not matched to a gene: 8. The CDR3 sequence is CASSSPGGRRYEQYF. The CDR3 coding sequence is TGTGCCAGCAGTTCACCGGGGGGGCGTCGCTACGAGCAGTACTTC.

The chain links TRBV5-5 to TRBJ2-2; 8 bases map to TRBD1. The CDR3 has 13 amino acids. V shed 3 bases and J 6 bases; nucleotides not matched to a gene: 1. The V gene's germline CDR1 is SGHKS and CDR2 YYEKEE (reference sequence). The chain's CDR3 is CASSSQGAGELFF. The CDR3 nucleotides are TGTGCCAGCAGCTCACAGGGGGCCGGGGAGCTGTTTTTT.

This clone came up once. V is TRBV19 and J is TRBJ1-5, with no clear D. The V end lost 6 bases, the J end lost 4 bases, and 22 bases lay between the germline ends. This CDR3 has 17 residues. Germline CDR1 and CDR2: LNHDA and SQIVND (reference sequence). DNA for the CDR3: TGTGCCAGTAGACATACACGGAGAGGTGAGGCGAATCAGCCCCAGCATTTT. This translates into CASRHTRRGEANQPQHF. Full variable domain (outside the CDR3, taken from reference TRBV19 and TRBJ1-5): DGGITQSPKYLFRKEGQNVTLSCEQNLNHDAMYWYRQDPGQGLRLIYYSQIVNDFQKGDIAEGYSVSREKKESFPLTVTSAQKNPTAFYLCASRHTRRGEANQPQHFGDGTRLSIL.

The genes are TRBV19 and TRBJ1-6; D is possibly TRBD1 (5 bases). Germline CDR1 LNHDA, CDR2 SQIVND (reference sequence). Trimming cost V 8 bases and J 8 bases, with 22 bases left between them. The CDR3 is 16 amino acids. CDR3 sequence: CASQSRLGGEDSPLHF. DNA of the CDR3: TGTGCCAGTCAGTCCCGATTAGGAGGGGAGGATTCACCCCTCCACTTT.

V is TRBV12-5 and J is TRBJ1-5; maybe TRBD1 (6 bases). This CDR3 spans 14 amino acids. Germline V gene sequence: CDR1 LGHNT, CDR2 FRNRAP. Trimming left V 6 bases short and J 7 bases short, with 16 bases between. This chain's CDR3 is CASGPGQYHQPQHF. In DNA, the CDR3 is TGTGCTAGTGGACCCGGACAGTATCACCAGCCCCAGCATTTT.

This sequence joins TRBV2 and TRBJ2-3, with 7 bases fitting TRBD2. The length of the CDR3 is 15 residues. Germline V gene data show CDR1 as SNHLY and CDR2 as FYNNEI. V was clipped by 6 bases and J by 4 bases; unmatched bases: 10. The CDR3 nucleotides read TGTGCCAGCAGCTACAGCGGGATCCCCTCAGATACGCAGTATTTT. Its translation: CASSYSGIPSDTQYF.

The chain has TRBV7-9 and TRBJ2-5; TRBD1 matches 8 bases. This CDR3 spans 13 amino acids. CDR1 SEHNR and CDR2 FQNEAQ come from the germline V gene (reference sequence). Trimming took 2 bases from V and 5 from J; bases not matched to a gene: 1. The CDR3 spells CASSLSGGETQYF. The CDR3 DNA sequence: TGTGCCAGCAGCTTATCAGGGGGCGAGACCCAGTACTTC.

In nucleotides, the CDR3 is TGCGCCAGCAGTGAGTGGGCCAACACTGAAGCTTTCTTT. Protein: CASSEWANTEAFF. J is TRBJ1-1 and V is TRBV10-2; D is uncertain. Germline values: CDR1 WSHSY, CDR2 SAAADI. Trimming removed 1 base from V and 2 bases from J, with 5 bases in between. This CDR3 region has 13 residues.

This clone appeared a single time. The chain combines TRBV29-1 with TRBJ2-7; 7 bases line up with TRBD1. This CDR3 has 13 amino acids. Trimming at V came to 5 bases and at J to 5 bases, leaving 9 bases not matched to a gene. Per the germline V gene, CDR1 is SQVTM and CDR2 is ANQGSEA. In DNA form, the CDR3 reads TGCAGCGTTCGACAGGGCGGAGGTGACGAGCAGTACTTC. The encoded protein is CSVRQGGGDEQYF.

The chain carries TRBV7-2 and TRBJ2-3; TRBD2 agrees at 7 bases. The germline V gene has CDR1 SGHTA and CDR2 FQGNSA. The CDR3 is 17 amino acids. V shed 1 base and J 4 bases; nucleotides not matched to a gene: 11. In DNA, the CDR3 is TGTGCCAGCAGCTTAGGAGGGGCGGGAGTGGTTTCAGATACGCAGTATTTT. This codes for CASSLGGAGVVSDTQYF. The variable domain in full, completed from reference TRBV7-2 and TRBJ2-3, reads GAGVSQSPSNKVTEKGKDVELRCDPISGHTALYWYRQSLGQGLEFLIYFQGNSAPDKSGLPSDRFSAERTGGSVSTLTIQRTQQEDSAVYLCASSLGGAGVVSDTQYFGPGTRLTVL.

V is TRBV21-1 and J is TRBJ2-7; TRBD1 is taken as the D call from the table, unchecked against the DNA. TRBV21-1 counts as a pseudogene. This CDR3 has 17 residues. As DNA, the CDR3 is TGTGCCAGCAGCAACACAAGGGTACAGGGGGAGGTTAAGGAGCAGTACGTC. As protein: CASSNTRVQGEVKEQYV.

The gene calls are TRBV6-5 and TRBJ2-5, with TRBD1 as a possible D gene (6 bases). The germline V gene has CDR1 MNHEY and CDR2 SVGAGI. V dropped 7 bases and J dropped 1 base, with 13 bases sitting between them. This CDR3 is 14 amino acids long. CDR3 DNA sequence: TGTGCCAGCAATATCTGGGGGCCCCAAGAGACCCAGTACTTC. Translating it yields CASNIWGPQETQYF.

The CDR3 DNA follows: TGTGCCAGCAGCAAGACCGGGACTAGCGGGAGCAAGACCCAGTACTTC. Its protein is CASSKTGTSGSKTQYF. The V call is TRBV11-2, the J call TRBJ2-5, with 14 bases lining up with TRBD2. This CDR3 contains 16 residues. Germline trimming cut 5 bases from V and 6 bases from J; bases unmatched to any gene: 8. Looked up from germline, CDR1 is SGHAT and CDR2 is FQNNGV.

This rearrangement joins TRBV14 to TRBJ2-4, with 11 bases that match TRBD1. CDR1 and CDR2 (germline): SGHDN, FVKESK. J lost 9 bases, V lost 3 bases, and 1 base had no gene match. The CDR3 consists of 13 residues. CDR3: CASSQGTGGIQYF. The CDR3 bases are TGTGCCAGCAGCCAGGGGACAGGGGGCATTCAGTACTTC.

The chain combines TRBV24-1 with TRBJ2-2; D possibly corresponds to TRBD2 (5 bases). V was clipped by 3 bases and J by 0 bases, with 10 bases between them. Germline CDR1 reads KGHDR; CDR2 reads SFDVKD. This CDR3 is built from 16 residues. CDR3 in DNA: TGTGCCACCAGTGATCAGCGGAGTACGAACACCGGGGAGCTGTTTTTT. It encodes CATSDQRSTNTGELFF.

This clone was counted once. The rearrangement joins TRBV2 to TRBJ2-2, with D unclear. The CDR3 is 13 residues long. The germline V and J ends were trimmed by 3 bases and 8 bases, with 10 bases remaining between them. Per the germline V gene, CDR1 is SNHLY and CDR2 is FYNNEI. The CDR3 sequence: CASSERGLGELFF. In nucleotides, the CDR3 is TGTGCCAGCAGTGAGCGTGGTCTGGGGGAGCTGTTTTTT. The variable domain in full, completed from reference TRBV2 and TRBJ2-2, reads EPEVTQTPSHQVTQMGQEVILRCVPISNHLYFYWYRQILGQKVEFLVSFYNNEISEKSEIFDDQFSVERPDGSNFTLKIRSTKLEDSAMYFCASSERGLGELFFGEGSRLTVL.

The chain has TRBV19 and TRBJ2-5; a possible D gene is TRBD2 (5 bases). The germline gives CDR1 LNHDA, CDR2 SQIVND (reference sequence). The V end lost 5 bases, the J end lost 4 bases, and 17 bases lay between the germline ends. This CDR3 contains 15 residues. DNA of the CDR3: TGTGCCAGTAGTGACGGAGACGCGGGTCCAGAGACCCAGTACTTC. This sequence encodes CASSDGDAGPETQYF.

The chain has TRBV2 and TRBJ1-1; 7 bases align to TRBD1. This CDR3 has 14 amino acids. Germline trimming cut 7 bases from V and 4 bases from J; bases unmatched to any gene: 9. Germline lookup yields CDR1 SNHLY and CDR2 FYNNEI. In DNA, the CDR3 is TGTGCCAGCAAGCCTGGGACAGCGGGCACTGAAGCTTTCTTT. This translates into CASKPGTAGTEAFF.

This clone was seen just once. The gene calls are TRBV4-1 and TRBJ1-2; weak D call: TRBD1 (6 bases). The CDR3 contains 15 residues. Trimming took 3 bases from V and 2 from J, leaving 13 bases between them. From germline, CDR1 is MGHRA and CDR2 YSYEKL. Written as DNA, the CDR3 is TGCGCCAGCAGCCATAATGAACAGGGCAACTATGGCTACACCTTC. It is translated as CASSHNEQGNYGYTF.

The chain combines TRBV28 with TRBJ2-7; unclear D gene. The V end lost 3 bases, the J end lost 3 bases, and 6 bases lay between the germline ends. The CDR3 sequence is 12 residues long. Germline-derived CDR1 and CDR2 are MDHEN and SYDVKM. The CDR3 spells CASSLSGYEQYV. In DNA form, the CDR3 reads TGTGCCAGCAGTTTGTCGGGCTACGAGCAGTACGTC.

CDR3 amino acids: CASSYGQDGSPLHF. CDR3 sequence (DNA): TGTGCCAGCAGTTACGGACAGGATGGGTCACCCCTCCACTTT. This chain links TRBV6-2 or TRBV6-3 with TRBJ1-6; TRBD1 aligns across 7 bases. The length of the CDR3 is 14 residues. Per the germline V gene, CDR1 is MNHEY and CDR2 is SVGEGT. V dropped 2 bases and J dropped 10; count of bases not matched to a gene: 5.

The genes are TRBV19 and TRBJ2-2, with TRBD2 identical over 7 bases. The CDR3 is made up of 14 amino acids. CDR1 is LNHDA and CDR2 is SQIVND in the germline V gene (reference sequence). Losses at the gene ends were 9 bases for V and 2 bases for J; bases not matched to a gene: 6. The CDR3 sequence is CASQAGVNTGELFF. DNA for the CDR3: TGTGCCAGCCAGGCGGGGGTCAACACCGGGGAGCTGTTTTTT.

V is TRBV5-1 and J is TRBJ2-3; no clear D. There are 16 residues in the CDR3. The V and J ends lost 0 bases and 2 bases respectively, with 13 bases between them. CDR1 SGHRS and CDR2 YFSETQ come from the germline V gene. CDR3 DNA: TGCGCCAGCAGCTTGGGGGCCCAACGTCTCACAGATACGCAGTATTTT. Residues: CASSLGAQRLTDTQYF. Complete variable domain (other parts from reference TRBV5-1 and TRBJ2-3): KAGVTQTPRYLIKTRGQQVTLSCSPISGHRSVSWYQQTPGQGLQFLFEYFSETQRNKGNFPGRFSGRQFSNSRSEMNVSTLELGDSALYLCASSLGAQRLTDTQYFGPGTRLTVL.

This clone occurred once. The rearrangement links TRBV7-2 to TRBJ1-5, with D possibly matching TRBD1 (5 bases). Germline CDR1 and CDR2: SGHTA and FQGNSA. The ends were cut back, 3 bases at V and 3 bases at J, with 15 bases in the middle. The CDR3 consists of 16 residues. The CDR3, as DNA: TGTGCCAGCAGCTTCGGGGGACCGGGCCTCAATCAGCCCCAGCATTTT. As protein: CASSFGGPGLNQPQHF.

In this sample, this clone turned up a few times. The V and J genes are TRBV6-5 and TRBJ2-5; possibly TRBD1 for D (5 bases). V was trimmed by 7 bases and J by 5 bases, leaving 14 bases between them. The CDR3 is made up of 13 amino acids. Germline CDR1 and CDR2: MNHEY and SVGAGI. The CDR3 loop reads CASTATEVETQYF. The CDR3 DNA is TGTGCCAGCACTGCGACAGAAGTCGAGACCCAGTACTTC.

This clone was found a few times. The chain carries TRBV9 and TRBJ1-1; D is uncertain. The CDR3 is made up of 14 amino acids. Germline V CDR1 and CDR2: SGDLS, YYNGEE. V was pared by 5 bases and J by 4 bases, with 15 bases between. The CDR3 loop reads CASRPRFGITEAFF. Written as DNA, the CDR3 is TGTGCCAGCAGACCTCGTTTCGGTATCACTGAAGCTTTCTTT. The full variable domain, completed using reference TRBV9 and TRBJ1-1, is DSGVTQTPKHLITATGQRVTLRCSPRSGDLSVYWYQQSLDQGLQFLIQYYNGEERAKGNILERFSAQQFPDLHSELNLSSLELGDSALYFCASRPRFGITEAFFGQGTRLTVV.

This rearrangement joins TRBV9 to TRBJ2-2, with a possible D match to TRBD2 (5 bases). The germline CDR1 and CDR2 sequences are SGDLS and YYNGEE. The CDR3 is made up of 14 amino acids. The V gene lost 0 bases and the J gene lost 11 bases, with 14 bases spanning the gap. CDR3 DNA: TGTGCCAGCAGCGTAGGTAGGAGGCCGAGAGAGCTGTTTTTT. Translated: CASSVGRRPRELFF.

The rearrangement links TRBV6-5 to TRBJ1-1; D is uncertain. Germline V gene sequence: CDR1 MNHEY, CDR2 SVGAGI. The CDR3 is 13 amino acids. Trimming pared 6 bases from V and 2 bases from J, leaving 10 bases between. For the CDR3, the DNA is TGTGCCAGCAGCCTCGAGTTAAACACTGAAGCTTTCTTT. It yields the protein CASSLELNTEAFF.

V and J are TRBV6-5 and TRBJ1-2; D is unclear. Germline-derived CDR1 and CDR2 are MNHEY and SVGAGI. The CDR3 totals 13 residues. The V end lost 6 bases, the J end lost 1 base, and 9 bases lay between the germline ends. The CDR3: CASSLTVNYGYTF. CDR3 DNA sequence: TGTGCCAGCAGCCTTACAGTTAACTATGGCTACACCTTC.